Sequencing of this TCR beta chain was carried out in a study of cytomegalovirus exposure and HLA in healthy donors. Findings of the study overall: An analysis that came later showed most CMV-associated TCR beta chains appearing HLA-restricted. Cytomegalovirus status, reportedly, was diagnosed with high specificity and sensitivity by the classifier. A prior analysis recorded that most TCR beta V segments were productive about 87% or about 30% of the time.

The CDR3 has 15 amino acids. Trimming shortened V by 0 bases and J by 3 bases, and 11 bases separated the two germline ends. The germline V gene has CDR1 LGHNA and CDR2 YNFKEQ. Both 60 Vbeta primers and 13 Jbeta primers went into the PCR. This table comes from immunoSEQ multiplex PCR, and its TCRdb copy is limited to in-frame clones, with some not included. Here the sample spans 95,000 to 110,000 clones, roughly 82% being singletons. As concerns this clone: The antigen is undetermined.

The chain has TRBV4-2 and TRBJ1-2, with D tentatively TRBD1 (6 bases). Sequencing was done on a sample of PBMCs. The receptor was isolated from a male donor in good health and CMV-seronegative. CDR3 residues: CASSQDLRTDYGYTF. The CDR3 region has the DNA TGTGCCAGCAGCCAAGATCTGCGGACAGACTATGGCTACACCTTC.